These 7 T cell receptor beta chains originate from one sample sequenced in a study of shared clonotypes between healthy human individuals (dated by TCRdb to about 2020). Libraries were prepared through the immunoSEQ multiplex PCR assay. TCRdb retrieved this table from immuneACCESS and kept in-frame rearrangements only. Not all clones are present; in checked studies, unresolved V genes account for under half, and no reason is known for the remainder. The sample records around 2.5 million clones, 93% of which are singletons. The ten largest clonotypes hold 0.36% of the sample. The sequenced sample was naive CD4+ T cells from PBMCs. The label giving this sample's cell subset or site can be read as: CD45RA+ positively selected. The receptors shown here come from a man aged 18 to 30 in good health. Some clones in this sample may be carry-over from other donors' samples.

This chain connects TRBV10-1 to TRBJ2-3; TRBD2 matches 10 bases. Germline V gene lookup returns CDR1 WNHNN and CDR2 SYGVQD (reference sequence). The ends lost 4 bases at V and 4 bases at J; junction bases unmatched: 5. The CDR3 extends over 15 amino acids. CDR3 in amino acids: CASSGGLADADTQYF. The CDR3 bases are TGCGCCAGCAGTGGTGGACTAGCGGATGCAGATACGCAGTATTTT.

A remark on this clone: Other nucleotide sequences in the sample specify the same CDR3. CDR3 nucleotide sequence: TGTGCCAGCAGCTTAGGACAGGGCAACACCGGGGAGCTGTTTTTT. It specifies CASSLGQGNTGELFF. This chain links TRBV7-3 with TRBJ2-2; 8 nucleotides agree with TRBD1. The V and J ends lost 2 bases and 2 bases, in that order; junction bases with no gene match: 1. Germline V gives CDR1 SGHTA, CDR2 FQGTGA. This CDR3 is 15 amino acids long.

J is TRBJ2-5 and V is TRBV27; 13 bases match TRBD2. This CDR3 comprises 16 residues. V was clipped by 6 bases and J by 5 bases; unmatched bases: 9. The germline CDR1 and CDR2 sequences are MNHEY and SMNVEV (reference sequence). The CDR3 DNA is TGTGCCAGCAGCCGTACTAGCGGGAGGGCCGGGGAGACCCAGTACTTC. This gives the protein CASSRTSGRAGETQYF.

This clone was found a few times. The chain has TRBV28 and TRBJ1-1, with 7 bases lining up with TRBD1. Germline V gene lookup returns CDR1 MDHEN and CDR2 SYDVKM. The CDR3 extends over 15 amino acids. The junction had 10 bases not matched to a gene; V was cut back by 5 bases and J by 4 bases. CDR3 protein: CASSLTGPLGTEAFF. As DNA, the CDR3 is TGTGCCAGCAGTCTGACAGGGCCCTTGGGCACTGAAGCTTTCTTT.

The chain recombines TRBV6-1 with TRBJ1-5; 7 nucleotides agree with TRBD1. CDR1 and CDR2 from the germline V gene are MNHNS and SASEGT. This CDR3 has 16 amino acids. Trimming cost V 0 bases and J 7 bases; bases outside gene matches: 9. As DNA, the CDR3 is TGTGCCAGCAGTGAAGCCCGGGACAGAAAAGGCCAGCCCCAGCATTTT. Protein sequence: CASSEARDRKGQPQHF.

The chain has TRBV18 and TRBJ2-7, with 8 bases that match TRBD2. The V and J ends lost 6 bases and 8 bases, in that order; junction bases with no gene match: 15. This CDR3 region has 15 residues. CDR1 is KGHSH and CDR2 is LQKENI in the germline V gene. In DNA, the CDR3 is TGTGCCAGCTCTCCTCTAGCGGGTCGAGAGGTGCAGCAGTACTTC. Translating gives CASSPLAGREVQQYF. The whole variable domain, filled in from reference TRBV18 and TRBJ2-7, reads NAGVMQNPRHLVRRRGQEARLRCSPMKGHSHVYWYRQLPEEGLKFMVYLQKENIIDESGMPKERFSAEFPKEGPSILRIQQVVRGDSAAYFCASSPLAGREVQQYFGPGTRLTVT.

This sequence joins TRBV6-1 and TRBJ1-1, with D perhaps TRBD1 (5 bases). Germline assignment: CDR1 MNHNS and CDR2 SASEGT. This CDR3 spans 13 amino acids. Trimming took 8 bases from V and 1 from J, leaving 11 bases between them. The chain's CDR3 is CASCTDRNTEAFF. The CDR3 nucleotides read TGTGCCAGCTGTACAGACAGGAACACTGAAGCTTTCTTT.